This record concerns one T cell receptor beta chain sequence. The antigen it binds to is not known. No base qualities exist here, and no much larger clone lies one base off it. This sample's time point label indicates: before trial treatment. The donors came from RACIN, which was a single-arm phase I dose-escalation trial that paired nivolumab and ipilimumab with aspirin, low-dose cyclophosphamide and low-dose radiotherapy. Patients with advanced, TIL-negative solid tumors were considered eligible. This entry belongs to a study of low-dose radiotherapy and immunotherapy resistance in tumors (dated by TCRdb to the early 2020s). General notes on the study: In Cohort 1, 0.5 Gy per fraction was delivered every 2 weeks, and a total PTV dose of 6.5 Gy was prescribed. No randomization into treatment groups was done for the people taking part in the trial. Starting on cycle 1 day 1, patients took 300 mg of aspirin by mouth once a day for four cycles. Every two weeks, patients got intravenous cyclophosphamide at 200 mg/m2, given one day ahead of each radiation and immunotherapy administration. Patients were given nivolumab as a 240 mg flat dose every two weeks and ipilimumab at 1 mg/kg every six weeks, with both drugs delivered intravenously. For Cohort 2, the dose was 1 Gy per fraction given every two weeks, adding up to 13 Gy in total across 26 weeks. The translational analysis covered eight patients: three from the first dose cohort and the first five from the second dose cohort.

Sequencing took place on an Illumina HiSeq 2500. Superscript III and a set of TRAV- and TRBV-specific primers were used to synthesize first-strand cDNA, so that both TCRalpha and TCRbeta chains were covered. TCRs were amplified with Phusion for around 19 PCR cycles, with a constant-region primer paired with the adapter attached to the V primers. Amplification of the isolated mRNA was done with the MessageAmp II aRNA Amplification Kit, which involved a roughly 15-hour in vitro transcription at 37 degrees C. The Dynabeads mRNA DIRECT Purification Kit was used to isolate the mRNA for TCR sequencing. Indexed Illumina adapters were added in a second roughly 23-cycle Phusion PCR, and the resulting products were purified with AMPure XP beads. The source study handled its data this way. Custom Perl scripts pooled TCR sequences encoding the same protein, removed out-of-frame sequences and computed each clonotype's abundance. Any TCR sequence backed by just one read was left out of the analysis. Shannon entropy, Gini index, clonality, richness, and the frequency of TCRs shared between repertoires were included as repertoire metrics. The public sequencing data were trimmed at Q25 with fastp and processed into clonotypes with MiXCR by TCRdb, which kept only in-frame beta chains. Each record represents a unique CDR3 protein, reported with the most common genes and DNA among its rows. The V and J calls and clone size come from TCRdb's table, not from the authors' own analysis. This sample is represented by about 71,000 distinct CDR3 sequences; about a third of them were singletons. Clones ranked in the top ten supply around 10% of the sample.

The junction shows trimming of 5 bases on V and 4 bases on J, and the gene matches do not reach 6 bases of it. The CDR3, from cysteine to phenylalanine, totals 15 residues. Only CDR3 DNA is held: 45 bases, read in frame from base 1. This clonotype was obtained from a female donor with ovarian cancer. The chain couples TRBV12-3 or TRBV12-4 to TRBJ2-7; a stretch of 12 junction bases matches TRBD1. The input for sequencing was PBMCs, taken before treatment. The CDR3 sequence is CASSPGTGGRYEQYF. The base sequence is TGTGCCAGCAGTCCTGGGACAGGGGGCAGGTACGAGCAGTACTTC.